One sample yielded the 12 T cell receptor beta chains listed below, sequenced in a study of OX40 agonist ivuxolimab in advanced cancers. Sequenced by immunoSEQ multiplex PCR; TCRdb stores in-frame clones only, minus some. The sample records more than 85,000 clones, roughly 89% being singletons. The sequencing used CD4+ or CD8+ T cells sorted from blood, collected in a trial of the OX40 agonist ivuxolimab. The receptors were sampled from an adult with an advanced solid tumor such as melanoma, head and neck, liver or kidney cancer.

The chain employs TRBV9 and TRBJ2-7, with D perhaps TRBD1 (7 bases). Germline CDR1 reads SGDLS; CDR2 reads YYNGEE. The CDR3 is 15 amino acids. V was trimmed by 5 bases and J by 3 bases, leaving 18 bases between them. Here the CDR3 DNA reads TGTGCCAGCAGTATTGGCGGGACAGAGTACTACGAGCAGTACTTC. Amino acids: CASSIGGTEYYEQYF.

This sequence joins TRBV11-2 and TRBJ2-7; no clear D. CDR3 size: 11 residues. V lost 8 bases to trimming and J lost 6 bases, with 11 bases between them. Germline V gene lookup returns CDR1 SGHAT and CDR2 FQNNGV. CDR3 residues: CASSLAVEQYF. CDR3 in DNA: TGTGCCAGCTCGCTTGCAGTCGAGCAGTACTTC.

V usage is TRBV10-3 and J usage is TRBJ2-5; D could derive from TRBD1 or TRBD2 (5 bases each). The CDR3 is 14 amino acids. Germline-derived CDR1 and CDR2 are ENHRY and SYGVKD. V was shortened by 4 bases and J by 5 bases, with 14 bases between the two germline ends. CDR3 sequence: CAISGKGTRETQYF. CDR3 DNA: TGTGCCATCAGTGGAAAGGGGACCCGGGAGACCCAGTACTTC.

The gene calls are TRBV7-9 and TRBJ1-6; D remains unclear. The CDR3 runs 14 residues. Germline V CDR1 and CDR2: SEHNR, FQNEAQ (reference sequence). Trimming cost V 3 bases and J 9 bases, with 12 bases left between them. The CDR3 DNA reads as TGTGCCAGCAGCTTGGAGGGAGGTGGTTCACCCCTCCACTTT. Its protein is CASSLEGGGSPLHF.

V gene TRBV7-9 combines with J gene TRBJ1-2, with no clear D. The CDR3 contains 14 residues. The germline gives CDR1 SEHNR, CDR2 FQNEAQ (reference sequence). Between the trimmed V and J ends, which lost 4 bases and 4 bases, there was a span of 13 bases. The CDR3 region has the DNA TGTGCCAGCAGCTCCGCCGAAGGAACCTATGGCTACACCTTC. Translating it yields CASSSAEGTYGYTF.

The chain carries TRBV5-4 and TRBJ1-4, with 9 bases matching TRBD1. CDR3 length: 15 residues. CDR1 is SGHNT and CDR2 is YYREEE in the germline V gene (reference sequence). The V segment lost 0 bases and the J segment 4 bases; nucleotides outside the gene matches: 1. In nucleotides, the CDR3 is TGTGCCAGCAGCTTGGGGGGACAGGGTAATGAAAAACTGTTTTTT. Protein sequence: CASSLGGQGNEKLFF.

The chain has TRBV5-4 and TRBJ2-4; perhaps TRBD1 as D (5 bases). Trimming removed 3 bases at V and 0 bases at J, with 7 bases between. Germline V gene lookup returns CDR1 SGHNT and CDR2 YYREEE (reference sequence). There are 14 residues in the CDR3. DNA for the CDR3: TGTGCCAGCAGCTATCAGGGAGCCAAAAACATTCAGTACTTC. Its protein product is CASSYQGAKNIQYF.

Here the CDR3 DNA reads TGCAGCGTTGATTGGGTCTCTGGCTACACCTTC. This sequence encodes CSVDWVSGYTF. This rearrangement joins TRBV29-1 to TRBJ1-2; no clear D. Trimming removed 3 bases from V and 7 bases from J, with 9 bases in between. Looked up from germline, CDR1 is SQVTM and CDR2 is ANQGSEA. CDR3 size: 11 residues.

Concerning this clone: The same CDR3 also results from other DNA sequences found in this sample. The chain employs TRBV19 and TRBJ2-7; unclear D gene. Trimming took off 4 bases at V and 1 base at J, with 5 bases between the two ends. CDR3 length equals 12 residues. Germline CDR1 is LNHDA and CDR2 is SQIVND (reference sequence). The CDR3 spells CASSSGSYEQYF. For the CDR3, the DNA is TGTGCCAGTAGTAGCGGTTCCTACGAGCAGTACTTC.

The CDR3 is CASSPWGTGETQYF. CDR3 coding DNA: TGCGCCAGCAGCCCCTGGGGTACCGGGGAGACCCAGTACTTC. This rearrangement joins TRBV5-1 to TRBJ2-5; no definite D call. The CDR3 contains 14 residues. Trimming removed 4 bases from V and 5 bases from J, with 15 bases in between. The germline V gene encodes CDR1 SGHRS and CDR2 YFSETQ.

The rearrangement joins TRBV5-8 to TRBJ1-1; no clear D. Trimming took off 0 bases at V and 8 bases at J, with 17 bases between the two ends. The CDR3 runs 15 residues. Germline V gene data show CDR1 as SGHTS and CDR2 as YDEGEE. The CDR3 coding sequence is TGTGCCAGCAGCTTGGACGGGGTAGGGCCACTCGAAGCTTTCTTT. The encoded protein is CASSLDGVGPLEAFF.

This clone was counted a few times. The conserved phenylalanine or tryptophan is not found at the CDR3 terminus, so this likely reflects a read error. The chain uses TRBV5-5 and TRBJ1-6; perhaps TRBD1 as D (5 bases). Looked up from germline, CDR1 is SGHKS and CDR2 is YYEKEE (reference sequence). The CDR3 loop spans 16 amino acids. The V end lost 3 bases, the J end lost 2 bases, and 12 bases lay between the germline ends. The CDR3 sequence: CASSWVGDAYNSPLHL. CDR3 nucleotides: TGTGCCAGCAGCTGGGTAGGGGACGCCTATAATTCACCCCTCCACCTT.